Listed here are 17 T cell receptor beta chains from one sample, sequenced in a study of blood T cell repertoires in COVID-19. Measured with immunoSEQ multiplex PCR; TCRdb has only the in-frame clones, and not every one. The sample lists under 75,000 clones; about four fifths were seen once. The source material was peripheral blood. Every receptor here comes from a human donor in a cohort sampled during active COVID-19.

The chain is built from TRBV5-1 and TRBJ1-2; D remains ambiguous. The CDR3 covers 11 residues. The germline V gene encodes CDR1 SGHRS and CDR2 YFSETQ. V dropped 4 bases and J dropped 5 bases, with 6 bases sitting between them. Written as DNA, the CDR3 is TGCGCCAGCAGCGATGAGTATGGCTACACCTTC. Its protein is CASSDEYGYTF. The whole variable domain, remainder taken from reference TRBV5-1 and TRBJ1-2, is KAGVTQTPRYLIKTRGQQVTLSCSPISGHRSVSWYQQTPGQGLQFLFEYFSETQRNKGNFPGRFSGRQFSNSRSEMNVSTLELGDSALYLCASSDEYGYTFGSGTRLTVV.

This clone has a handful of counts. The V and J genes are TRBV7-9 and TRBJ1-2; 7 bases line up with TRBD1. The trim removed 5 bases at V and 2 bases at J, leaving 5 bases unmatched. The CDR3 totals 14 residues. Germline V gene lookup returns CDR1 SEHNR and CDR2 FQNEAQ (reference sequence). CDR3 sequence: CASSLGTENYGYTF. The CDR3, as DNA: TGTGCCAGCAGCCTAGGGACAGAGAACTATGGCTACACCTTC.

The CDR3 DNA follows: TGTGCCAGTAACGGAGGAGATAACACCGGGGAGCTGTTTTTT. Residues: CASNGGDNTGELFF. The J gene is TRBJ2-2, the V gene TRBV9, with D possibly TRBD2 on 5 matching bases. This CDR3 region has 14 residues. Germline lookup yields CDR1 SGDLS and CDR2 YYNGEE. Trimming stripped 8 bases from V and 2 bases from J, with 13 bases between.

V is TRBV19 and J is TRBJ1-2; 7 nucleotides align to TRBD1. V dropped 4 bases and J dropped 4; count of bases not matched to a gene: 6. Germline V gene sequence: CDR1 LNHDA, CDR2 SQIVND (reference sequence). CDR3 length equals 14 residues. CDR3: CASSNRGRVYGYTF. In nucleotides, the CDR3 is TGTGCCAGTAGTAACAGGGGAAGGGTCTATGGCTACACCTTC.

V is TRBV5-6 and J is TRBJ2-1; TRBD2 agrees at 9 bases. With 4 bases clipped from V and 9 bases from J, the junction kept 11 bases outside the gene matches. CDR1 and CDR2 from the germline V gene are SGHDT and YYEEEE. This CDR3 comprises 15 residues. CDR3 in DNA: TGTGCCAGCAGCCCCTTTTGGCGGGAGGGAGGTGAGCAGTTCTTC. This gives the protein CASSPFWREGGEQFF.

This clone was counted between two and nine times. The chain uses TRBV4-2 and TRBJ1-6; TRBD1 matches 11 bases. Germline V lookup: CDR1 LGHNA, CDR2 YNFKEQ. The junction had 7 bases not matched to a gene; V was cut back by 2 bases and J by 10 bases. The CDR3 has 16 residues. The CDR3 DNA reads as TGTGCCAGCAGCCAAAACGGACAGGGGGCCAAATCACCCCTCCACTTT. Its translation: CASSQNGQGAKSPLHF.

This clone was seen just once. The gene calls are TRBV7-6 and TRBJ2-3; D not certain. The CDR3 covers 14 residues. Germline V CDR1 and CDR2: SGHVS, FNYEAQ. The V gene lost 2 bases and the J gene lost 3 bases, with 9 bases spanning the gap. The CDR3 protein is CASSLTGMTDTQYF. CDR3 sequence (DNA): TGTGCCAGCAGCTTAACTGGTATGACAGATACGCAGTATTTT.

V gene TRBV3-1 (or the pseudogene TRBV3-2) combines with J gene TRBJ2-7, with a tentative D call TRBD2 (5 bases). V was trimmed by 2 bases and J by 2 bases, leaving 10 bases between them. CDR3 length: 14 amino acids. The germline V gene has CDR1 LGHDT and CDR2 YNNKEL (reference sequence). CDR3 nucleotide sequence: TGTGCCAGCAGCCAACTTAGCGAAGCCTACGAGCAGTACTTC. Translated, it gives CASSQLSEAYEQYF.

The chain has TRBV19 and TRBJ2-5, with 8 bases aligning to TRBD2. V lost 6 bases, J lost 4 bases, and 7 bases stayed unmatched. The CDR3 runs to 14 residues. The V gene's germline CDR1 is LNHDA and CDR2 SQIVND (reference sequence). The CDR3 region has the DNA TGTGCCAGTAGCCCAACCGGGACTAGAGAGACCCAGTACTTC. Encoded protein: CASSPTGTRETQYF.

CDR3 bases: TGTGCCAGCAGTGATCCCTCCAGGGGTGCCTATGGCTACACCTTC. It yields the protein CASSDPSRGAYGYTF. The chain uses TRBV6-1 and TRBJ1-2; D might be TRBD1 (6 bases). The CDR3 runs 15 residues. V lost 3 bases and J lost 4, with 15 bases in between. Germline assignment: CDR1 MNHNS and CDR2 SASEGT.

The gene calls are TRBV10-3 and TRBJ1-1; 9 bases map to TRBD1. Germline V gives CDR1 ENHRY, CDR2 SYGVKD. J gave up 3 bases and V 3 bases, and 5 bases lay outside the gene matches. The CDR3 spans 15 residues. The CDR3 DNA sequence: TGTGCCATCAGTGAAGGACAGGGGATAGACACTGAAGCTTTCTTT. It yields the protein CAISEGQGIDTEAFF.

This chain links TRBV19 with TRBJ2-3, with 7 bases identical to TRBD1. The junction had 12 bases not matched to a gene; V was cut back by 3 bases and J by 6 bases. The germline V gene has CDR1 LNHDA and CDR2 SQIVND (reference sequence). The CDR3 spans 16 residues. The CDR3 sequence is CASSMIPGQIFDTQYF. CDR3 DNA: TGTGCCAGTAGTATGATCCCGGGACAGATTTTTGATACGCAGTATTTT.

The rearrangement joins TRBV3-1 (or the pseudogene TRBV3-2) to TRBJ2-1; D unclear. The CDR3 is made up of 15 amino acids. Between the trimmed V and J ends, which lost 2 bases and 0 bases, there was a span of 8 bases. From germline, CDR1 is LGHDT and CDR2 YNNKEL (reference sequence). The CDR3 region has the DNA TGTGCCAGCAGCCAAAGCGTCAGCTCCTACAATGAGCAGTTCTTC. This translates into CASSQSVSSYNEQFF.

V is TRBV30 and J is TRBJ1-6; no reliable D call. Trimming took off 2 bases at V and 8 bases at J, with 16 bases between the two ends. The CDR3 consists of 15 residues. Germline loops: CDR1 GTSNPN, CDR2 SVGIG (reference sequence). CDR3 amino acids: CAWSPSSSGHSPLHF. The CDR3 coding sequence is TGTGCCTGGAGTCCCTCTTCTTCAGGCCATTCACCCCTCCACTTT.

This sequence joins TRBV3-1 (or the pseudogene TRBV3-2) and TRBJ1-2; TRBD1 matches 8 bases. The CDR3 length is 15 residues. The germline CDR1 and CDR2 sequences are LGHDT and YNNKEL (reference sequence). V lost 2 bases to trimming and J lost 5 bases; unmatched junction nucleotides: 7. This chain's CDR3 is CASSQTQGAGYGYTF. In DNA, the CDR3 is TGTGCCAGCAGCCAAACTCAGGGGGCGGGTTATGGCTACACCTTC.

The rearrangement uses TRBV5-4 and TRBJ2-1; TRBD2 is a possible D gene (5 bases). CDR1 is SGHNT and CDR2 is YYREEE in the germline V gene (reference sequence). The CDR3 has 13 residues. Trimming took off 4 bases at V and 6 bases at J, with 11 bases between the two ends. CDR3 region: CASSPGSLNEQFF. The CDR3 nucleotides are TGTGCCAGCAGCCCGGGGTCCCTCAATGAGCAGTTCTTC. Variable domain in full (rest from reference TRBV5-4 and TRBJ2-1): ETGVTQSPTHLIKTRGQQVTLRCSSQSGHNTVSWYQQALGQGPQFIFQYYREEENGRGNFPPRFSGLQFPNYSSELNVNALELDDSALYLCASSPGSLNEQFFGPGTRLTVL.

This clone was found a few times. The chain couples TRBV13 to TRBJ2-3; 11 nucleotides line up with TRBD2. The CDR3 runs to 16 residues. With V trimmed by 4 bases and J by 1 base, 4 bases remained unmatched. Germline lookup yields CDR1 PRHDT and CDR2 FYEKMQ (reference sequence). CDR3: CASSSRLAGRTDTQYF. For the CDR3, the DNA is TGTGCCAGCAGCTCACGACTAGCGGGGCGCACAGATACGCAGTATTTT. Drawing the rest from reference TRBV13 and TRBJ2-3, the complete variable domain is AAGVIQSPRHLIKEKRETATLKCYPIPRHDTVYWYQQGPGQDPQFLISFYEKMQSDKGSIPDRFSAQQFSDYHSELNMSSLELGDSALYFCASSSRLAGRTDTQYFGPGTRLTVL.